This TCR beta chain emerged from a study of cytomegalovirus exposure and HLA in healthy donors. Across the study: There were about 86 million unique TCRs (from HLA-typed donors) in an early data release.

V gave up 6 bases and J gave up 4 bases, with 18 bases separating them. Per the germline V gene, CDR1 is MNHEY and CDR2 is SMNVEV (reference sequence). The CDR3 has 15 amino acids. Whole-study findings and limits: In a later analysis, HLA-C alleles had the fewest associated TCRs, DRB1 alleles the most. Equally common other TCR beta chains were less clonally expanded than HLA-associated ones, a later analysis found. Rare sequences made up most TCRs, while some public TCRs were found in many donors.

PCR was performed using 60 Vbeta and 13 Jbeta primers. Produced via immunoSEQ multiplex PCR; TCRdb's table is partial and in-frame only. The sample lists some 120,000 clones, about 83% occurring once. At least ten counts were recorded for this clone. Its antigen is undetermined. This sequence was found in a female donor in good health and CMV-seronegative. The V gene is TRBV27, the J gene TRBJ1-1; D is ambiguous. Sequencing was carried out using PBMCs. Written as DNA, the CDR3 is TGTGCCAGCAGCCCCTTCACTGGGAGGGCCACTGAAGCTTTCTTT. Protein product: CASSPFTGRATEAFF.